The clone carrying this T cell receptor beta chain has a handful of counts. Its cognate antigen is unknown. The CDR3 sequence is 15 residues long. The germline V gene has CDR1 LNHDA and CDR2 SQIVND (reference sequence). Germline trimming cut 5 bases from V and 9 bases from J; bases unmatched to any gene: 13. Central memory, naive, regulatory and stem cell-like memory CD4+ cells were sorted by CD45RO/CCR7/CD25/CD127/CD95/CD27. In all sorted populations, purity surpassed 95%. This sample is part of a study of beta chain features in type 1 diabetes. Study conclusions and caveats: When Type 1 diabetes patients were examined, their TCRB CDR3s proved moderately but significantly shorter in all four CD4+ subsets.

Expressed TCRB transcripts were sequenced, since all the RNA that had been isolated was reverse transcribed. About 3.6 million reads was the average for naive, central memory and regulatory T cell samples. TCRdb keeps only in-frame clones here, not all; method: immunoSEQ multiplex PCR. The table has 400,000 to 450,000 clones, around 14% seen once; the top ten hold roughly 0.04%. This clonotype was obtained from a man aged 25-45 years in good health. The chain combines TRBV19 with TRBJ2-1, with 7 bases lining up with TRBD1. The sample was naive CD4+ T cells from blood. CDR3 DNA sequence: TGTGCCAGTAGTCCTGACAGGGCTGGTTTAGGTGAGCAGTTCTTC. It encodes CASSPDRAGLGEQFF.